This T cell receptor beta chain was documented in a study of beta chain features in type 1 diabetes. The study's findings and limits: Moderate yet significant TCRB CDR3 shortening was seen in Type 1 diabetes patients in all four CD4+ subsets.

V lost 1 base and J lost 2, with 6 bases in between. CDR1 is SGHDT, CDR2 YYEEEE, per germline. The CDR3 is made up of 13 amino acids. On this clone itself: Its antigen is as yet unknown.

Sequenced material consisted of expressed TCRB transcripts (all of the isolated RNA was reverse transcribed). The method was immunoSEQ multiplex PCR; TCRdb's version includes in-frame clones alone and lacks a portion of them. The sample includes hundreds of thousands of clones, about an eighth of them seen just once. The chain has TRBV5-6 and TRBJ2-5; unclear D gene. This TCR came from a man between 18 and 35 years old with type 1 diabetes. The material sequenced was naive CD4+ T cells from blood. The CDR3 protein is CASSLYEQETQYF. CDR3 coding DNA: TGTGCCAGCAGCTTGTATGAACAAGAGACCCAGTACTTC.